Below are 19 T cell receptor beta chains sequenced from a single sample in a study of control samples from healthy donors and cancer patients. Measured with immunoSEQ multiplex PCR; TCRdb has only the in-frame clones, and not every one. The data contain over 15,000 clones, approximately 88% of them singletons. Sequenced input: PBMCs. All receptors come from a man aged 60 to 75 with head and neck cancer.

V is TRBV9 and J is TRBJ1-6; D not certain. The CDR3 is 18 residues long. Germline CDR1 reads SGDLS; CDR2 reads YYNGEE. Trimming took off 2 bases at V and 3 bases at J, with 18 bases between the two ends. The CDR3 DNA sequence: TGTGCCAGCAGCGTGGAAGCTGTCGGGATTAACTATAATTCACCCCTCCACTTT. The encoded protein is CASSVEAVGINYNSPLHF.

V usage is TRBV5-6 and J usage is TRBJ2-5, with D perhaps assigned TRBD1 or TRBD2 (6 bases each). Trimming removed 4 bases at V and 6 bases at J, with 22 bases between. CDR1 is SGHDT and CDR2 is YYEEEE in the germline V gene. This CDR3 region has 16 residues. DNA of the CDR3: TGTGCCAGCAGCCCGCGAGGGGGGTCATCCTTTCAGACCCAGTACTTC. It encodes CASSPRGGSSFQTQYF.

The chain uses TRBV6-6 and TRBJ2-6; D not resolved. Trimming removed 3 bases from V and 3 bases from J, with 9 bases in between. The CDR3 runs to 15 residues. Germline CDR1 MNHNY, CDR2 SVGAGI (reference sequence). The CDR3, as DNA: TGTGCCAGCAGTTATGACCTAGGTGGGGCCAACGTCCTGACTTTC. Its protein is CASSYDLGGANVLTF.

The chain uses TRBV21-1 and TRBJ1-6. TRBV21-1 is a recognized pseudogene. The length of the CDR3 is 17 residues. CDR3 residues: CASSKVRGIPYNSPLHF. Here the CDR3 DNA reads TGTGCCAGCAGCAAAGTTCGGGGGATCCCCTATAATTCACCCCTCCACTTT.

The chain links TRBV6-4 to TRBJ1-1; tentative D call: TRBD1 (5 bases). Trimming removed 0 bases from V and 1 base from J, with 9 bases in between. The CDR3 has 15 residues. Germline V gives CDR1 MRHNA, CDR2 SNTAGT. The DNA of the CDR3 is TGTGCCAGCAGTGACTCGGCAGGGCCGAACACTGAAGCTTTCTTT. Amino acid sequence: CASSDSAGPNTEAFF.

This clone was counted between two and nine times. The rearrangement links TRBV15 to TRBJ1-1; TRBD1 might be the D (5 bases). CDR3 length: 16 amino acids. V shed 2 bases and J shed 1 base, with 14 bases lying between them. Looked up from germline, CDR1 is LNHNV and CDR2 is YYDKDF (reference sequence). CDR3 residues: CATSRPTGLRNTEAFF. CDR3 DNA: TGTGCCACCAGCAGACCCACGGGACTGCGGAACACTGAAGCTTTCTTT.

The CDR3 sequence is CASLPPAGKGYEQYF. The CDR3 coding sequence is TGTGCCAGCCTCCCCCCGGCAGGGAAGGGTTACGAGCAGTACTTC. V usage is TRBV2 and J usage is TRBJ2-7; a possible D gene is TRBD1 (5 bases). Germline values: CDR1 SNHLY, CDR2 FYNNEI. Trimming shortened V by 8 bases and J by 4 bases, and 21 bases separated the two germline ends. This CDR3 comprises 15 residues. The whole variable domain, filled in from reference TRBV2 and TRBJ2-7, reads EPEVTQTPSHQVTQMGQEVILRCVPISNHLYFYWYRQILGQKVEFLVSFYNNEISEKSEIFDDQFSVERPDGSNFTLKIRSTKLEDSAMYFCASLPPAGKGYEQYFGPGTRLTVT.

This clone came up once. The rearrangement joins TRBV27 to TRBJ2-1; 7 bases agree with TRBD1. The trim removed 8 bases at V and 4 bases at J, leaving 5 bases unmatched. CDR1 MNHEY and CDR2 SMNVEV come from the germline V gene (reference sequence). This CDR3 comprises 13 residues. CDR3 nucleotides: TGTGCCAGCGGGACAGCAATTTACAATGAGCAGTTCTTC. This translates into CASGTAIYNEQFF.

This rearrangement joins TRBV27 to TRBJ1-1, with D maybe TRBD1 (6 bases). V was clipped by 8 bases and J by 1 base, with 14 bases between them. Germline lookup yields CDR1 MNHEY and CDR2 SMNVEV (reference sequence). CDR3 length equals 14 residues. The CDR3 DNA follows: TGTGCCAGCGTAAACCGGGACAAGAACACTGAAGCTTTCTTT. As protein: CASVNRDKNTEAFF.

V gene TRBV7-9 combines with J gene TRBJ2-7, with D hard to call. Between the trimmed V and J ends, which lost 5 bases and 9 bases, there was a span of 8 bases. Germline V gene lookup returns CDR1 SEHNR and CDR2 FQNEAQ (reference sequence). The CDR3 loop spans 10 amino acids. The CDR3 loop reads CASSPETQYF. The CDR3 coding sequence is TGTGCCAGCAGCCCCGAAACGCAGTACTTC.

The chain couples TRBV6-1 to TRBJ2-1, with TRBD2 as a possible D gene (5 bases). CDR3 size: 15 residues. From germline, CDR1 is MNHNS and CDR2 SASEGT. V shed 1 base and J shed 4 bases, with 11 bases lying between them. The CDR3 loop is CASSEEASWYNEQFF. CDR3 nucleotide sequence: TGTGCCAGCAGTGAAGAGGCTAGCTGGTACAATGAGCAGTTCTTC.

J is TRBJ2-1 and V is TRBV7-2; D is tentatively TRBD1 or TRBD2 (5 bases each). The CDR3 loop spans 14 amino acids. V dropped 5 bases and J dropped 7 bases, with 15 bases sitting between them. The germline V gene encodes CDR1 SGHTA and CDR2 FQGNSA. CDR3 residues: CASSPGLGANEQFF. The CDR3 DNA reads as TGTGCCAGCAGCCCAGGGTTGGGAGCGAATGAGCAGTTCTTC. Together with reference TRBV7-2 and TRBJ2-1, the CDR3 gives the full variable domain: GAGVSQSPSNKVTEKGKDVELRCDPISGHTALYWYRQSLGQGLEFLIYFQGNSAPDKSGLPSDRFSAERTGGSVSTLTIQRTQQEDSAVYLCASSPGLGANEQFFGPGTRLTVL.

J is TRBJ1-3 and V is TRBV7-6; possible D gene TRBD1, 5 bases. Germline V CDR1 and CDR2: SGHVS, FNYEAQ. The CDR3 has 17 amino acids. V was trimmed by 4 bases and J by 0 bases, leaving 16 bases between them. The CDR3 coding sequence is TGTGCCAGCAGCTCTTTTGCCGGGGCCAGCTCTGGAAACACCATATATTTT. Translating it yields CASSSFAGASSGNTIYF.

The chain has TRBV5-4 and TRBJ2-5; D might be TRBD2 (5 bases). V was cut by 2 bases and J by 0 bases, with 17 bases left in between. Germline V gene data show CDR1 as SGHNT and CDR2 as YYREEE (reference sequence). This CDR3 is built from 17 residues. CDR3 sequence reads: CASSLIGEGAYQETQYF. The CDR3 nucleotides read TGTGCCAGCAGCTTAATTGGTGAGGGCGCCTACCAAGAGACCCAGTACTTC.

The rearrangement joins TRBV7-2 to TRBJ2-7; 9 bases map to TRBD1. CDR1 and CDR2 from the germline V gene are SGHTA and FQGNSA. The CDR3 is made up of 14 amino acids. V gave up 6 bases and J gave up 3 bases; unmatched junction bases: 6. The CDR3 DNA sequence: TGTGCCAGCAGACAGGGGGCTTCTCGCTACGAGCAGTACTTC. This sequence encodes CASRQGASRYEQYF.

The chain carries TRBV19 and TRBJ1-2, with 7 nucleotides matching TRBD1. There are 12 residues in the CDR3. J lost 7 bases, V lost 4 bases, and 3 bases had no gene match. The germline V gene encodes CDR1 LNHDA and CDR2 SQIVND (reference sequence). The CDR3: CASSTRQGGYTF. The CDR3, as DNA: TGTGCCAGTAGTACCCGACAGGGTGGCTACACCTTC.

The V and J genes are TRBV4-1 and TRBJ1-5, with TRBD1 matching over 9 bases. The CDR3 extends over 16 amino acids. CDR1 is MGHRA and CDR2 is YSYEKL in the germline V gene. Unmatched junction bases numbered 8, after V lost 4 bases and J lost 4 bases. CDR3 DNA sequence: TGCGCCAGCAGCCCGACGACAGGGGGGTGGAATCAGCCCCAGCATTTT. This codes for CASSPTTGGWNQPQHF.

The gene calls are TRBV7-6 and TRBJ1-1; no definite D call. The CDR3 runs 12 residues. The ends were cut back, 3 bases at V and 4 bases at J, with 6 bases in the middle. Germline CDR1 is SGHVS and CDR2 is FNYEAQ. The CDR3 coding sequence is TGTGCCAGCAGCTTGGACGGCACTGAAGCTTTCTTT. Its protein product is CASSLDGTEAFF.

CDR3 DNA sequence: TGTGCCAGCTCACTTGCCAGGGACACCCACACTGAAGCTTTCTTT. Amino acid sequence: CASSLARDTHTEAFF. This chain links TRBV18 with TRBJ1-1; a possible D gene is TRBD1 (6 bases). The CDR3 totals 15 residues. Trimming left V 4 bases short and J 3 bases short, with 15 bases between. The germline gives CDR1 KGHSH, CDR2 LQKENI.